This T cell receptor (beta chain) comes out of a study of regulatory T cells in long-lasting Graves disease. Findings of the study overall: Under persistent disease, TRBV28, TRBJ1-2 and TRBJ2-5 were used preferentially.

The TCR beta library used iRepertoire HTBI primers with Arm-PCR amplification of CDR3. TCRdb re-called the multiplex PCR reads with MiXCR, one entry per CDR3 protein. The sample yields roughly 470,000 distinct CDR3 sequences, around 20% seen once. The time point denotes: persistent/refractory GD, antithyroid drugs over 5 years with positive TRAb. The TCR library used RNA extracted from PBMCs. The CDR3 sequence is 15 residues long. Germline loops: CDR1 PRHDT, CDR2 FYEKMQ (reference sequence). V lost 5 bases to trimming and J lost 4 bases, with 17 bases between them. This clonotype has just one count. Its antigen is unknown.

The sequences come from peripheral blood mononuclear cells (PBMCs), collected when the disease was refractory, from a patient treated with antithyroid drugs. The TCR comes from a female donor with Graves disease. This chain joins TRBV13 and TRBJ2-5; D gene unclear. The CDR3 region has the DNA TGTGCCAGCAGCCCCTCCGTCCCACCAGGAGAGACCCAGTACTTC. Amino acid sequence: CASSPSVPPGETQYF.